This paragraph covers one T cell receptor (beta chain) sequence. Its binding antigen is unknown. Base-call qualities are not available, and no considerably larger clone is one nucleotide away. Genomic DNA was extracted with the QIAamp DNA Blood Mini Kit and sent for immunoSEQ repertoire analysis. Using a standard quantity of genomic DNA template, multiplex PCR was run to amplify the CDR3 regions. The PCR products underwent sequencing on an Illumina platform. The paper's data handling went like this. Alignment of sequences to a reference was performed, and V, D and J gene definitions were taken from IMGT. To get rid of PCR and sequencing errors, closely related sequences were merged using a nearest-neighbor clustering algorithm. V, D and J usage in productive unique and total sequences was analyzed using ImmunoSEQ Analyzer tools and R version 3.6.1. This immuneACCESS table, as held by TCRdb, lists in-frame sequences with V and J called but not all clones. Of the missing ones, under half trace to an unresolved V gene in checked studies; the others have no known cause. V, J and clone size were drawn from that table, and D and trimming were deduced from the DNA. The sample profile shows approximately 4,000 clones; 91% of them were found once. About 4.5% of the sample belongs to the ten largest clones.

The data originate from a study of immunodeficiency (dated by TCRdb to about 2019). About the full investigation: The repertoires were analyzed to search for VDJ recombination defects and oligoclonality. Broad study findings and their caveats: Between patients and controls, productive entropy and V-J pairing of CD4+ T cells looked similar. In the entropy comparisons of patients against healthy controls, patients were shown as n=3 (open circles), and an effect of thymic development was suggested only as a possibility. Severe oligoclonality, judged by top-100 and total clonotype frequencies, was seen in patient CD8+ but not CD4+ T cells.

The germline V gene encodes CDR1 LNHDA and CDR2 SQIVND (reference sequence). The CDR3 holds 15 amino acids from the cysteine to the phenylalanine. The sequence is cut down to CDR3 DNA, 45 bases in frame from base 1. Cut back by 0 bases and 5 bases, the V and J ends lie 11 bases apart. Before TCR sequencing, CD3+CD4+ T cells were sorted out of fresh PBMCs. The receptor was derived from a human donor in good health. The sample taken for sequencing was CD4+ T cells from blood. Rearrangement joined TRBV19 to TRBJ1-5; TRBD1 might be the D gene, on 6 matching bases. The DNA sequence is TGTGCCAGTAGTATAGACAGGGGTGGGTATCAGCCCCAGCATTTT. Its protein is CASSIDRGGYQPQHF.